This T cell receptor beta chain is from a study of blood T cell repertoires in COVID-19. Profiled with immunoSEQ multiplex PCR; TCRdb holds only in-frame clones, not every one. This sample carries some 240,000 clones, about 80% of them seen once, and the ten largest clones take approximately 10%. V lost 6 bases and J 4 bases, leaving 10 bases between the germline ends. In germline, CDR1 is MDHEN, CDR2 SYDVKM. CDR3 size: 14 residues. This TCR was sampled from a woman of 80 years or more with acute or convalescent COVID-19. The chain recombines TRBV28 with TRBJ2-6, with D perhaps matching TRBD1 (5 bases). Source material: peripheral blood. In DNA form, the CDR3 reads TGTGCCAGCAGGCCACGGACAGGGGCCAACGTCCTGACTTTC. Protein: CASRPRTGANVLTF.